The 7 T cell receptor beta chains presented below share a single source sample, sequenced in a study of T-cell reconstitution after alpha-beta-depleted transplantation in children. Unique molecular identifiers were incorporated into the prepared TCRbeta library. TCRdb re-called the PCR reads with MiXCR, one entry per CDR3 protein. This sample has fewer than 550,000 distinct CDR3 sequences, with over 10% found just once. The specimen comprised PBMCs, mostly from graft donor cells, sampled 180 days after TCRalphabeta/CD19-depleted stem cell transplant. The receptors stem from a female patient aged 2 to 10 who had a stem cell transplant for aplastic anemia, so the T cells may come from the graft donor.

This clonotype occurred a few times. The V and J genes are TRBV5-1 and TRBJ2-1; 13 bases are shared with TRBD2. The germline V gene has CDR1 SGHRS and CDR2 YFSETQ. The J segment lost 9 bases and the V segment lost 0 bases, leaving 6 bases of the junction unmatched. The CDR3 is 16 residues long. The CDR3 loop is CASSLATSGREGEQFF. The CDR3 bases are TGCGCCAGCAGCTTGGCCACTAGCGGGAGGGAGGGTGAGCAGTTCTTC. Drawing the rest from reference TRBV5-1 and TRBJ2-1, the complete variable domain is KAGVTQTPRYLIKTRGQQVTLSCSPISGHRSVSWYQQTPGQGLQFLFEYFSETQRNKGNFPGRFSGRQFSNSRSEMNVSTLELGDSALYLCASSLATSGREGEQFFGPGTRLTVL.

A few counts support this clonotype. The V and J genes are TRBV12-3 or TRBV12-4 and TRBJ2-5; 7 bases line up with TRBD1. The CDR3 covers 15 residues. The trim removed 6 bases at V and 1 base at J, leaving 8 bases unmatched. CDR3 coding DNA: TGTGCCAGCAGGTCCACAGGGGCCAGCCAAGAGACCCAGTACTTC. Protein sequence: CASRSTGASQETQYF.

At least ten counts were recorded for this clonotype. The V gene is TRBV29-1, the J gene TRBJ2-2; maybe TRBD1 (5 bases). Germline loops: CDR1 SQVTM, CDR2 ANQGSEA. The CDR3 sequence is 12 residues long. Deletions cut 5 bases from V and 6 bases from J, with 10 bases between. For the CDR3, the DNA is TGCAGCGTTCTTAGGGGCGCCGGGGAGCTGTTTTTT. The encoded protein is CSVLRGAGELFF.

The chain recombines TRBV20-1 with TRBJ2-1; 9 bases match TRBD2. The CDR3 has 15 amino acids. Per the germline V gene, CDR1 is DFQATT and CDR2 is SNEGSKA (reference sequence). Losses at the gene ends were 2 bases for V and 3 bases for J; bases not matched to a gene: 5. Here the CDR3 reads CSARSREGSYNEQFF. The CDR3 nucleotides read TGCAGTGCTAGATCGCGGGAGGGCAGCTACAATGAGCAGTTCTTC.

The chain combines TRBV7-8 with TRBJ2-3; 14 nucleotides line up with TRBD2. The CDR3 is 16 residues long. Germline lookup yields CDR1 SGHVS and CDR2 FQNEAQ. V was pared by 5 bases and J by 12 bases, with 13 bases of the junction left unmatched. CDR3 DNA sequence: TGTGCCAGCAGCGGGAGACTAGCGGGAGGGCCTCAGTTACAGTATTTT. Translated: CASSGRLAGGPQLQYF.

This clonotype appeared a few times. The V gene is TRBV2, the J gene TRBJ2-5; no definite D call. V gave up 4 bases and J gave up 4 bases, with 7 bases separating them. In germline, CDR1 is SNHLY, CDR2 FYNNEI. This CDR3 comprises 12 residues. The CDR3 here is CASSAARETQYF. As DNA, the CDR3 is TGTGCCAGCAGTGCTGCCCGAGAGACCCAGTACTTC.

This clonotype was recorded at least ten times. The chain recombines TRBV6-2 or TRBV6-3 with TRBJ2-2, with TRBD1 identical over 7 bases. With V trimmed by 5 bases and J by 4 bases, 7 bases remained unmatched. The length of the CDR3 is 15 residues. Germline loops: CDR1 MNHEY, CDR2 SVGEGT. Here the CDR3 DNA reads TGTGCCAGCAGTCTAGACAGGGTGGGCACCGGGGAGCTGTTTTTT. It yields the protein CASSLDRVGTGELFF.